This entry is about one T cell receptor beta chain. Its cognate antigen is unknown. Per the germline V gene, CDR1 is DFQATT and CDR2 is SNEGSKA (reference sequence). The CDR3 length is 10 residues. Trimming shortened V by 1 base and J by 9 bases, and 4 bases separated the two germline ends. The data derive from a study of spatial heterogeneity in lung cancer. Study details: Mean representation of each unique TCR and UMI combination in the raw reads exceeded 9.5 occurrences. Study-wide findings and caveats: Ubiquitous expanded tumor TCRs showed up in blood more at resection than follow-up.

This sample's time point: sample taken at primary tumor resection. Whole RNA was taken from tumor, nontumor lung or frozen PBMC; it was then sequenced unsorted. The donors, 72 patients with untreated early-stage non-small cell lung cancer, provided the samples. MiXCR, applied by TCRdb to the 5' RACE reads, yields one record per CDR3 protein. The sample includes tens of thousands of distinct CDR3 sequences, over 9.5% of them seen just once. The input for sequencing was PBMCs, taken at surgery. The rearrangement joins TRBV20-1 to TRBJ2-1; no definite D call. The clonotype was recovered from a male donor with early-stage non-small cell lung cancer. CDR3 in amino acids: CSARVGEQFF. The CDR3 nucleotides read TGCAGTGCTAGAGTAGGTGAGCAGTTCTTC.